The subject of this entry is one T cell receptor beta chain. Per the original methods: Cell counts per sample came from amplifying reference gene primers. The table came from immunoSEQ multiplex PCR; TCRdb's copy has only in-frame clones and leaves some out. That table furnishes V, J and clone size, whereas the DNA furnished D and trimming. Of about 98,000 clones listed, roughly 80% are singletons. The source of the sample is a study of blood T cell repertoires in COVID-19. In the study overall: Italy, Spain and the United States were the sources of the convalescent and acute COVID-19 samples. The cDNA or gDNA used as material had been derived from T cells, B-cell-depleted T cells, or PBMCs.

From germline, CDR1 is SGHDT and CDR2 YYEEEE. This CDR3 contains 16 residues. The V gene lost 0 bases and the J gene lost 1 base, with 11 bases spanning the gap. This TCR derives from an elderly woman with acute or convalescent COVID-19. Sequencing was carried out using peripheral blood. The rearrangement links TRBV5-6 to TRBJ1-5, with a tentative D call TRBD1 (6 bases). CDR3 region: CASSLAGQPSNQPQHF. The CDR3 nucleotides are TGTGCCAGCAGCTTGGCGGGACAACCCAGCAATCAGCCCCAGCATTTT.